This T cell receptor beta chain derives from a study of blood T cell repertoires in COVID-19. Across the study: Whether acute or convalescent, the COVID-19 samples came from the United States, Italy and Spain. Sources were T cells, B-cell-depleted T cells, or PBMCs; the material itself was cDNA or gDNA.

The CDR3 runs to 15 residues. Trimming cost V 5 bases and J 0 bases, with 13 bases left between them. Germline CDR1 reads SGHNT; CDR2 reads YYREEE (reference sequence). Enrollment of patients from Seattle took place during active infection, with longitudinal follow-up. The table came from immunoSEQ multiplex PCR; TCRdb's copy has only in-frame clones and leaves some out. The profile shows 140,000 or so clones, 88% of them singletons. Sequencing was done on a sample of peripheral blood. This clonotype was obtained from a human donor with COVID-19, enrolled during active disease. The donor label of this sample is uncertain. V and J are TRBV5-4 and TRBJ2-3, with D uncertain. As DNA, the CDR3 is TGTGCCAGCAGTCTCGCACTGAGTAGCACAGATACGCAGTATTTT. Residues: CASSLALSSTDTQYF.